This T cell receptor (beta chain) derives from a study of blood T cell repertoires in COVID-19 (dated by TCRdb to 2018 to 2021). Turning to the overall study: Samples from collaborators originated in the United States, Italy and Spain and spanned both the acute and convalescent phases of COVID-19. The prospective study material was composed of cDNA or gDNA derived from T cells, B-cell-depleted T cells, or PBMCs. Subjects who had been exposed to COVID-19, were actively infected with it, or had recovered from it provided the deeply sampled blood TCRbeta repertoires that made up the dataset. The repertoires were made available in a free public database intended to serve as a resource for research on the immune response to SARS-CoV-2. Samples were obtained from the ongoing ImmuneRACE study (first 160 participants) and from 950 to 1,500 subjects provided by 6 global collaborators. A de-identified subject ID, COVID-19 status, age in years and sex were almost always included in the sample metadata. Where available, HLA class I and class II types were taken from metadata supplied by the sample provider and were not determined by assay-based typing.

Participants in the prospective study were aged about 18 to 95 years, lived in more than 20 United States geographic areas, and enrolled through a virtual design. In the prospective study, participants were assigned to cohorts based on the clinical history participants reported in a screening survey and a study questionnaire. In the prospective study, whole blood, serum and a nasopharyngeal or oropharyngeal swab were collected from each participant by mobile phlebotomists. Prospective study participants could optionally give additional blood draws and questionnaires over an approximately two-month period. Before DNA extraction, blood samples from the prospective study were shipped at room temperature or frozen. Spanning cysteine to phenylalanine, the CDR3 consists of 14 amino acids. Only CDR3 DNA is held: 42 bases, read in frame from base 1. V loses 8 bases, J loses 0 bases, and the germline ends lie 13 bases apart. Taken from the germline V gene (reference sequence), the CDR1 and CDR2 loops are LNHDA and SQIVND.

TCRbeta CDR3 regions were amplified from genomic DNA by means of the immunoSEQ Assay, a bias-controlled multiplex PCR. Under the source paper's analysis protocol: The number of nucleated cells in each sample was estimated by amplification of reference gene primers within the assay. To quantify the absolute abundance of each unique TCRbeta CDR3 rearrangement, sequence reads were collapsed and filtered. Productive Simpson clonality was computed per sample as the square root of Simpson's diversity index over productive rearrangements. The clones in this table, taken by TCRdb from immuneACCESS, are in-frame only. Not every clone is retained; where verified, under half of the shortfall comes from an unresolved V gene, and the cause of the rest is unknown. V and J calls plus clone size are reproduced from that table; the DNA served to infer D and trimming. The sample table contains roughly 430,000 clones; only one count was recorded for 88% of them. Together, the top ten hold roughly 2% of the sample.

Overall study results and their limits: Clinical and demographic metadata were provided uncurated, with the amount varying by source and participant.

About this clone itself: The target of this receptor is not known. No much larger clone is present one base from it, and per-base qualities are unavailable.

Sequenced: PBMCs or T cells enriched from blood (not recorded which). This TCR was recovered from a woman in her thirties or forties with acute COVID-19. Recombination joined TRBV19 with TRBJ1-1, and TRBD1 may be the D gene, going by 6 matching bases. The DNA is TGTGCCAGTTCCCGGACAGTGATGAACACTGAAGCTTTCTTT. Its product reads: CASSRTVMNTEAFF. Reference TRBV19 and TRBJ1-1 proteins supply the regions before and after the CDR3; the full variable domain is: DGGITQSPKYLFRKEGQNVTLSCEQNLNHDAMYWYRQDPGQGLRLIYYSQIVNDFQKGDIAEGYSVSREKKESFPLTVTSAQKNPTAFYLCASSRTVMNTEAFFGQGTRLTVV.